This entry lists 32 T cell receptor beta chains sequenced from one sample in a study of T-cell memory formation after mild COVID-19. In TCRdb, the 5' RACE reads were re-called with MiXCR into one record per CDR3 protein. Among around 340,000 distinct CDR3 sequences listed, approximately 15% were seen once. The material sequenced was PBMCs or a T cell subset sorted from them (not recorded which). These receptors were obtained from a man between 18 and 29 years old who had mild COVID-19 (a few samples of this study predate the infection). Cell type and time point are not known.

This chain connects TRBV5-5 to TRBJ1-5; no firm D call. Germline CDR1 reads SGHKS; CDR2 reads YYEKEE (reference sequence). V gave up 0 bases and J gave up 15 bases, with 16 bases separating them. CDR3 size: 13 residues. CDR3 sequence reads: CASSLETLIGLHF. Here the CDR3 DNA reads TGTGCCAGCAGCTTGGAGACACTTATCGGGTTGCATTTT.

In this sample, this clonotype turned up a few times. The J gene is TRBJ1-1, the V gene TRBV20-1, with TRBD1 as a possible D gene (5 bases). CDR3 length: 13 amino acids. Looked up from germline, CDR1 is DFQATT and CDR2 is SNEGSKA (reference sequence). Trimming stripped 3 bases from V and 5 bases from J, with 13 bases between. The CDR3 here is CSARDTWGTEAFF. DNA of the CDR3: TGCAGTGCTAGGGACACCTGGGGGACTGAAGCTTTCTTT.

V usage is TRBV7-2 and J usage is TRBJ1-1, with a tentative D call TRBD1 (5 bases). The CDR3 has 18 residues. V lost 2 bases, J lost 2 bases, and 21 bases lay in between. CDR1 and CDR2 (germline): SGHTA, FQGNSA. The DNA of the CDR3 is TGTGCCAGCAGCTTAACGGCCCCCCACGCGGGGCTTAACACTGAAGCTTTCTTT. Amino acid sequence: CASSLTAPHAGLNTEAFF.

The V gene is TRBV6-5, the J gene TRBJ2-1; D gene ambiguous. Germline CDR1 and CDR2: MNHEY and SVGAGI. This CDR3 comprises 14 residues. V lost 0 bases and J lost 4, with 7 bases in between. Written as DNA, the CDR3 is TGTGCCAGCAGTTACTCGATGCCGTACAATGAGCAGTTCTTC. Its translation is CASSYSMPYNEQFF.

In its sample, this clonotype was seen many times. The chain links TRBV24-1 to TRBJ2-2; TRBD1 might be the D (6 bases). With 0 bases removed from V and 3 bases from J, the gap between germline ends came to 13 bases. Germline CDR1 and CDR2: KGHDR and SFDVKD. The CDR3 is 17 residues long. CDR3 sequence: CATSDLSAGAYTGELFF. The CDR3 bases are TGTGCCACCAGTGATTTGAGTGCAGGGGCGTACACCGGGGAGCTGTTTTTT.

This chain links TRBV12-3 or TRBV12-4 with TRBJ2-1; 9 bases map to TRBD2. J was trimmed by 9 bases and V by 6 bases; bases with no gene match: 9. CDR3 length equals 14 residues. The CDR3 DNA sequence: TGTGCCAGCAGCCAAACAAGCGGGGGGCGTGAGCAGTTCTTC. This gives the protein CASSQTSGGREQFF.

This clonotype was seen a handful of times. The genes are TRBV20-1 and TRBJ2-1; 9 positions match TRBD2. CDR1 is DFQATT and CDR2 is SNEGSKA in the germline V gene (reference sequence). J was trimmed by 6 bases and V by 0 bases; bases with no gene match: 3. The CDR3 totals 14 residues. CDR3 sequence reads: CSARDLAGSNEQFF. CDR3 bases: TGCAGTGCTAGAGACCTAGCGGGGTCCAATGAGCAGTTCTTC.

V usage is TRBV6-5 and J usage is TRBJ1-2; D not resolved. Trimming left V 2 bases short and J 4 bases short, with 14 bases between. CDR1 is MNHEY and CDR2 is SVGAGI in the germline V gene. The CDR3 is made up of 15 amino acids. CDR3 sequence (DNA): TGTGCCAGCAGTTACCCTGGATTGCATGGCTATGGCTACACCTTC. Translating it yields CASSYPGLHGYGYTF.

The rearrangement joins TRBV19 to TRBJ2-7; D perhaps matches TRBD1 (5 bases). The CDR3 runs 15 residues. Germline V gives CDR1 LNHDA, CDR2 SQIVND (reference sequence). Trimming pared 3 bases from V and 0 bases from J, leaving 12 bases between. The CDR3 nucleotides are TGTGCCAGTAGTATCTGCAGGGTAACCTCCTACGAGCAGTACTTC. This codes for CASSICRVTSYEQYF.

This clonotype was observed many times. This sequence joins TRBV2 and TRBJ2-3, with 8 bases identical to TRBD2. The germline gives CDR1 SNHLY, CDR2 FYNNEI. The junction had 3 bases not matched to a gene; V was cut back by 5 bases and J by 2 bases. CDR3 size: 14 residues. This chain's CDR3 is CASSPGLATDTQYF. Here the CDR3 DNA reads TGTGCCAGCAGTCCTGGACTAGCCACAGATACGCAGTATTTT.

The J gene is TRBJ2-7, the V gene TRBV12-3 or TRBV12-4, with 8 bases fitting TRBD1. V shed 5 bases, J shed 5 bases, and the junction held 2 bases outside the gene matches. This CDR3 contains 12 residues. Here the CDR3 reads CASSRTGHEQYF. CDR3 coding DNA: TGTGCCAGCAGTCGGACAGGGCACGAGCAGTACTTC.

The genes are TRBV11-2 and TRBJ2-3; the match to TRBD2 covers 8 bases. J gave up 2 bases and V 0 bases, and 4 bases lay outside the gene matches. CDR3 length: 16 amino acids. Germline CDR1 reads SGHAT; CDR2 reads FQNNGV. DNA of the CDR3: TGTGCCAGCAGCTTAGAGGCGGGGGGCTACACAGATACGCAGTATTTT. Its translation: CASSLEAGGYTDTQYF.

This clonotype was counted between two and nine times. The J gene is TRBJ2-5, the V gene TRBV4-3; D not certain. This CDR3 is built from 13 residues. Germline V gives CDR1 LGHNA, CDR2 YSLEER. Trimming stripped 0 bases from V and 7 bases from J, with 9 bases between. As DNA, the CDR3 is TGCGCCAGCAGCCAAGAGGGTAGTGGGACCCAGTACTTC. It specifies CASSQEGSGTQYF.

CDR3 bases: TGTGCCAGCAGCCCCGGGGGGGCGAGTAATGAGCAGTTCTTC. It encodes CASSPGGASNEQFF. This chain links TRBV7-3 with TRBJ2-1; TRBD2 matches at 8 bases. The V gene's germline CDR1 is SGHTA and CDR2 FQGTGA. The CDR3 covers 14 residues. V shed 5 bases, J shed 7 bases, and the junction held 7 bases outside the gene matches.

This clonotype has only a few counts. The chain uses TRBV9 and TRBJ2-2; 7 nucleotides match TRBD1. The CDR3 is 15 residues long. Germline CDR1 SGDLS, CDR2 YYNGEE. V trimming: 7 bases; J trimming: 5 bases; junction bases outside the gene matches: 11. CDR3 sequence: CASSTGVGYTGELFF. The DNA of the CDR3 is TGTGCCAGCTCAACAGGGGTGGGATATACCGGGGAGCTGTTTTTT.

This clonotype has more than one count but fewer than ten. Sequence at one end of the junction differs from germline and may be a read error. The V and J genes are TRBV7-2 and TRBJ1-1; TRBD1 might be the D (5 bases). CDR3 length: 11 amino acids. Germline V gene sequence: CDR1 SGHTA, CDR2 FQGNSA. CDR3 sequence: CASSLAGALVF. CDR3 nucleotides: TGTGCCAGCAGCTTAGCAGGGGCGCTCGTCTTT.

This clonotype was picked up a small number of times. The chain is built from TRBV20-1 and TRBJ2-5; weak D call: TRBD2 (6 bases). Germline CDR1 DFQATT, CDR2 SNEGSKA (reference sequence). The V gene lost 5 bases and the J gene lost 1 base, with 11 bases spanning the gap. This CDR3 is built from 13 residues. Here the CDR3 DNA reads TGCAGTGCTCCACGGGGGAGCCAAGAGACCCAGTACTTC. It encodes CSAPRGSQETQYF.

This clonotype has more than one count but fewer than ten. The genes are TRBV12-3 or TRBV12-4 and TRBJ1-6; possible D gene TRBD1, 5 bases. This CDR3 contains 14 residues. Trimming removed 8 bases at V and 7 bases at J, with 15 bases between. In nucleotides, the CDR3 is TGTGCCAGCCGTAGGGGCCGAGGGAATTCACCCCTCCACTTT. As protein: CASRRGRGNSPLHF.

The rearrangement joins TRBV24-1 to TRBJ1-1; D uncertain. CDR1 is KGHDR and CDR2 is SFDVKD in the germline V gene. The CDR3 contains 12 residues. V lost 3 bases and J lost 4, with 5 bases in between. The CDR3: CATSDDGTEAFF. For the CDR3, the DNA is TGTGCCACCAGTGATGACGGCACTGAAGCTTTCTTT.

The gene calls are TRBV5-1 and TRBJ1-1, with D unclear. Trimming left V 0 bases short and J 1 base short, with 7 bases between. This CDR3 is built from 14 residues. From germline, CDR1 is SGHRS and CDR2 YFSETQ. CDR3 sequence: CASSLDGGNTEAFF. The CDR3 nucleotides are TGCGCCAGCAGCTTGGACGGAGGGAACACTGAAGCTTTCTTT.

This chain links TRBV5-1 with TRBJ1-4; possibly TRBD1 for D (5 bases). Trimming shortened V by 5 bases and J by 5 bases, and 13 bases separated the two germline ends. CDR3 length equals 14 residues. Germline loops: CDR1 SGHRS, CDR2 YFSETQ. CDR3 coding DNA: TGCGCCAGCAGGGCCGGGACTGCGAATGAAAAACTGTTTTTT. This translates into CASRAGTANEKLFF.

This clonotype was recorded only once. The chain joins TRBV7-6 to TRBJ1-1; 10 positions agree with TRBD1. The CDR3 is 15 amino acids. Trimming removed 1 base from V and 5 bases from J; junction bases left unmatched: 4. Germline CDR1 SGHVS, CDR2 FNYEAQ. CDR3 nucleotides: TGTGCCAGCAGCTTAGGGGACAGGGGTGGAACTGAAGCTTTCTTT. Protein product: CASSLGDRGGTEAFF.

CDR3 residues: CASSLGGAGMRGEQFF. CDR3 coding DNA: TGTGCCAGCAGCCTTGGCGGGGCAGGGATGAGGGGTGAGCAGTTCTTC. The J gene is TRBJ2-1, the V gene TRBV7-3; TRBD2 might be the D (6 bases). This CDR3 region has 16 residues. CDR1 is SGHTA and CDR2 is FQGTGA in the germline V gene. V lost 5 bases and J lost 9, with 23 bases in between.

Only a few counts were recorded for this clonotype. The gene calls are TRBV5-1 and TRBJ2-3, with TRBD2 as a possible D gene (6 bases). Per germline, CDR1 SGHRS and CDR2 YFSETQ. The germline V and J ends were trimmed by 2 bases and 7 bases, with 17 bases remaining between them. This CDR3 comprises 15 residues. CDR3 amino acids: CASSFSGGRPNTQYF. The CDR3 bases are TGCGCCAGCAGCTTCAGCGGAGGGAGACCTAATACGCAGTATTTT. The whole variable domain, filled in from reference TRBV5-1 and TRBJ2-3, reads KAGVTQTPRYLIKTRGQQVTLSCSPISGHRSVSWYQQTPGQGLQFLFEYFSETQRNKGNFPGRFSGRQFSNSRSEMNVSTLELGDSALYLCASSFSGGRPNTQYFGPGTRLTVL.

The rearrangement uses TRBV12-3 or TRBV12-4 and TRBJ1-4; maybe TRBD1 (5 bases). The ends were cut back, 8 bases at V and 8 bases at J, with 27 bases in the middle. The CDR3 extends over 17 amino acids. CDR3 DNA sequence: TGTGCCAGCGGATACCACTCCGGCGGGAGGGACCGGGAAAAACTGTTTTTT. Protein sequence: CASGYHSGGRDREKLFF.

The chain uses TRBV6-1 and TRBJ1-5; 7 bases match TRBD1. The germline V gene has CDR1 MNHNS and CDR2 SASEGT. This CDR3 is built from 14 residues. J lost 7 bases, V lost 7 bases, and 10 bases had no gene match. CDR3 in amino acids: CASNPTGTAQPQHF. Here the CDR3 DNA reads TGTGCCAGCAATCCCACAGGGACAGCACAGCCCCAGCATTTT.

This clonotype was found a few times. This chain uses TRBV4-1 with TRBJ2-2; D not certain. The CDR3 sequence is 15 residues long. Trimming removed 2 bases from V and 7 bases from J, with 14 bases in between. Germline CDR1 is MGHRA and CDR2 is YSYEKL. CDR3 nucleotide sequence: TGCGCCAGCAGCCAATTCGGGTCCGATGGCGGGGAGCTGTTTTTT. Amino acid sequence: CASSQFGSDGGELFF.

This clonotype was found a few times. V gene TRBV7-2 combines with J gene TRBJ1-2; possible D gene TRBD1, 5 bases. Germline assignment: CDR1 SGHTA and CDR2 FQGNSA. CDR3 length: 14 amino acids. The V and J ends lost 7 bases and 3 bases respectively, with 15 bases between them. The CDR3 nucleotides read TGTGCCAGCACCCCATGGGGGGTTGACTATGGCTACACCTTC. As protein: CASTPWGVDYGYTF.

The V and J genes are TRBV6-5 and TRBJ2-3; TRBD2 is a possible D gene (6 bases). Germline loops: CDR1 MNHEY, CDR2 SVGAGI. The CDR3 sequence is 14 residues long. The ends were cut back, 0 bases at V and 7 bases at J, with 11 bases in the middle. The CDR3 here is CASSYSGGSNTQYF. CDR3 DNA: TGTGCCAGCAGTTACTCAGGAGGGTCGAATACGCAGTATTTT.

The sample holds a few counts of this clonotype. The V and J genes are TRBV7-2 and TRBJ2-5; D is uncertain. The V gene lost 4 bases and the J gene lost 3 bases, with 9 bases spanning the gap. Germline CDR1 reads SGHTA; CDR2 reads FQGNSA. The CDR3 runs to 13 residues. In DNA, the CDR3 is TGTGCCAGCAGCTCATACGTGGAAGAGACCCAGTACTTC. Protein sequence: CASSSYVEETQYF.

This clonotype was seen a few times. CDR3 DNA sequence: TGCAGCGTTTGGTGGTTCTCTGAAGCTTTCTTT. Translating it yields CSVWWFSEAFF. This chain links TRBV29-1 with TRBJ1-1, with D unclear. Germline V lookup: CDR1 SQVTM, CDR2 ANQGSEA. V lost 5 bases, J lost 6 bases, and 10 bases lay in between. The CDR3 runs 11 residues. Full variable domain (rest looked up from reference TRBV29-1 and TRBJ1-1): SAVISQKPSRDICQRGTSLTIQCQVDSQVTMMFWYRQQPGQSLTLIATANQGSEATYESGFVIDKFPISRPNLTFSTLTVSNMSPEDSSIYLCSVWWFSEAFFGQGTRLTVV.

The chain couples TRBV3-1 to TRBJ2-3, with D perhaps matching TRBD2 (5 bases). The CDR3 loop spans 15 amino acids. V lost 4 bases, J lost 4 bases, and 15 bases lay in between. The germline CDR1 and CDR2 sequences are LGHDT and YNNKEL (reference sequence). CDR3 in DNA: TGTGCCAGCAGCCCCCCTTACGGGATACCAGATACGCAGTATTTT. Translated, it gives CASSPPYGIPDTQYF.